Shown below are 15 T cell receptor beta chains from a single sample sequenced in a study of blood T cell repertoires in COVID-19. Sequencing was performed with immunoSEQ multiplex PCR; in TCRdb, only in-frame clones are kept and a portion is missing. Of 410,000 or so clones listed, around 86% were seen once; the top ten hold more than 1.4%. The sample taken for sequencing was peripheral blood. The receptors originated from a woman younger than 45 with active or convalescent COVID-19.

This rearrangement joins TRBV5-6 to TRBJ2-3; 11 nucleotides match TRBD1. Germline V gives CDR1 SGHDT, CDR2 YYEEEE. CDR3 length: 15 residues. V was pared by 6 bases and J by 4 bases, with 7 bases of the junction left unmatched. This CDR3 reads CASTPDRGLSDTQYF. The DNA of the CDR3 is TGTGCCAGCACACCGGACAGGGGGCTTTCAGATACGCAGTATTTT. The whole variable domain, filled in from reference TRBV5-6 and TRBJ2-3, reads DAGVTQSPTHLIKTRGQQVTLRCSPKSGHDTVSWYQQALGQGPQFIFQYYEEEERQRGNFPDRFSGHQFPNYSSELNVNALLLGDSALYLCASTPDRGLSDTQYFGPGTRLTVL.

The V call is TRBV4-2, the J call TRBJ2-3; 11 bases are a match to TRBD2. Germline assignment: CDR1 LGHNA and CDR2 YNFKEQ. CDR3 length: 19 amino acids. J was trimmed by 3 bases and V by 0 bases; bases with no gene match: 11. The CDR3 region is CASSQDDSGGARLTDTQYF. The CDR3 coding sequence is TGTGCCAGCAGCCAAGACGATAGCGGGGGGGCAAGATTGACAGATACGCAGTATTTT.

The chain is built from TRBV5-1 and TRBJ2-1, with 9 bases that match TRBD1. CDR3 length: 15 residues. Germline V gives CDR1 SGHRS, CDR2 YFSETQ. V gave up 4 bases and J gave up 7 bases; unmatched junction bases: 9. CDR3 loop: CASSRGQGIENEQFF. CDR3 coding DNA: TGCGCCAGCAGCCGAGGACAGGGGATTGAGAATGAGCAGTTCTTC. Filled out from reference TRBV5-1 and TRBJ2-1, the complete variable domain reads KAGVTQTPRYLIKTRGQQVTLSCSPISGHRSVSWYQQTPGQGLQFLFEYFSETQRNKGNFPGRFSGRQFSNSRSEMNVSTLELGDSALYLCASSRGQGIENEQFFGPGTRLTVL.

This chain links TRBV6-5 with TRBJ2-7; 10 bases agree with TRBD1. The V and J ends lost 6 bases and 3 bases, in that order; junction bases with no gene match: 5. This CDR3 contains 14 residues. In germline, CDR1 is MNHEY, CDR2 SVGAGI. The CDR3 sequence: CASSSRTGGYEQYF. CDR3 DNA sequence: TGTGCCAGCAGCTCTCGGACAGGGGGCTACGAGCAGTACTTC.

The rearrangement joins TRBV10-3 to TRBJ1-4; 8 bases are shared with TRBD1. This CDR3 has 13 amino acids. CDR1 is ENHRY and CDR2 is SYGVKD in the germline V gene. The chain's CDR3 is CASTGQGGEKLFF. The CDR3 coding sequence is TGTGCTTCGACCGGACAGGGAGGTGAAAAACTGTTTTTT.

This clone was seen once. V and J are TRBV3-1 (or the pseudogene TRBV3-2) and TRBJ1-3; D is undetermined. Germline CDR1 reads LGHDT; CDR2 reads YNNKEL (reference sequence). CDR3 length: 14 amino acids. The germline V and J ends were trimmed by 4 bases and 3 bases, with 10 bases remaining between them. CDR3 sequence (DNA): TGTGCCAGCAGCCGTGGAGGTGGTGGAAACACCATATATTTT. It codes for CASSRGGGGNTIYF.

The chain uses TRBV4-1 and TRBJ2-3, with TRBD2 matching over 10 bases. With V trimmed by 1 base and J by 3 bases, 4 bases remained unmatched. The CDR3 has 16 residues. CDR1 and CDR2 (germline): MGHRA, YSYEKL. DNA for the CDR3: TGCGCCAGCAGCCAAGTGACTAGCGGGTTTACAGATACGCAGTATTTT. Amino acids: CASSQVTSGFTDTQYF.

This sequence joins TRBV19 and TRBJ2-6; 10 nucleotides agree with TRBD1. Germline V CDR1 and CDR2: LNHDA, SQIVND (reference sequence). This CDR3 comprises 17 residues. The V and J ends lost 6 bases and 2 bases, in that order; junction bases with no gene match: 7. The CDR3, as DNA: TGTGCCAGTAGCCCTGACAGGGGGCCGACTGGGGCCAACGTCCTGACTTTC. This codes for CASSPDRGPTGANVLTF.

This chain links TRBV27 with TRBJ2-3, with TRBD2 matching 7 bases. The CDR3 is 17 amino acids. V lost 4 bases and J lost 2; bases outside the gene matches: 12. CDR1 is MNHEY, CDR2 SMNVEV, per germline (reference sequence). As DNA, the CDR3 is TGTGCCAGCAGTTCAAAAGCTAGCGGAGAGAACACAGATACGCAGTATTTT. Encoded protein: CASSSKASGENTDTQYF.

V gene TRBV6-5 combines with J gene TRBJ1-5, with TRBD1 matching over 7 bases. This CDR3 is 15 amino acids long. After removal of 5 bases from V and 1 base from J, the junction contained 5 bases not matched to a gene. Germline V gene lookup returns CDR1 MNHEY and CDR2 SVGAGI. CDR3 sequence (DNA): TGTGCCAGCAGTCCGACAGGGTCGAGCAATCAGCCCCAGCATTTT. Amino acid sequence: CASSPTGSSNQPQHF.

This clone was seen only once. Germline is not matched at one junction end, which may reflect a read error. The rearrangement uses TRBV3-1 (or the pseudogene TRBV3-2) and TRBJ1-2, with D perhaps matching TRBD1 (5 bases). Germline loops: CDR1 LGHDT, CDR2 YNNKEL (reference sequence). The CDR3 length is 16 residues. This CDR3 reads CASSQGYGGANYGYTF. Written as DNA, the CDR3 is TGTGCCAGCAGCCAAGGGTATGGAGGGGCTAATTATGGCTACACCTTC.

The CDR3 nucleotides read TGTGCCAGCAGCGTAGGGGCAGGGTTATTGAACGAGCAGTACTTC. Translating it yields CASSVGAGLLNEQYF. The V gene is TRBV9, the J gene TRBJ2-7, with D perhaps matching TRBD1 (5 bases). The CDR3 runs to 15 residues. V was pared by 0 bases and J by 5 bases, with 15 bases between. Germline loops: CDR1 SGDLS, CDR2 YYNGEE.

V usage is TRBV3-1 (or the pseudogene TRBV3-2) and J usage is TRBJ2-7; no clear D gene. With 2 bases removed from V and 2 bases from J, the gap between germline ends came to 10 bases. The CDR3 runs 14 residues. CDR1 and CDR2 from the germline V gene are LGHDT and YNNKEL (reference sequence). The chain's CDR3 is CASSQKTATYEQYF. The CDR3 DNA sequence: TGTGCCAGCAGCCAAAAAACAGCTACCTACGAGCAGTACTTC.

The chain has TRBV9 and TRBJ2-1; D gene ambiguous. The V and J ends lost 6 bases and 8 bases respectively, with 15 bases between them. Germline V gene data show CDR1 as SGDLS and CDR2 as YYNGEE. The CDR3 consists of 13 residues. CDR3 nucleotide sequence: TGTGCCAGCACGGTCGCAAGTAGCCATGAGCAGTTCTTC. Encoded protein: CASTVASSHEQFF.

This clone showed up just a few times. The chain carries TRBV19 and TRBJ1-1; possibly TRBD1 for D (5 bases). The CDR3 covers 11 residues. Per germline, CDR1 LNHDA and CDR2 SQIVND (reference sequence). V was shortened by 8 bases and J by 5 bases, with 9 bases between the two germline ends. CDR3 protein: CASGYRTEAFF. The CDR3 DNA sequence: TGTGCCAGTGGATACAGGACTGAAGCTTTCTTT.